The clone carrying this T cell receptor beta chain was observed at least ten times. The target antigen is unknown. Uncontrolled infection, other autoimmune disease, pregnancy or lactation led to exclusion. Amplification of TCR beta CDR3 regions was performed using RNA transcripts as template. When the TCR CDR3 underwent first-round RT-PCR, the HTBI primer set was used. Using its own MiXCR run on the multiplex PCR reads, TCRdb lists one record per CDR3 protein. This table holds about 350,000 distinct CDR3 sequences, around a sixth found once. These data come from a study of T cells in Graves' hyperthyroidism and ophthalmopathy. Findings of the study overall: Model predictions of ophthalmopathy came a median around 6.5 months before onset.

Trimming took 5 bases from V and 1 from J, leaving 12 bases between them. The V gene's germline CDR1 is DFQATT and CDR2 SNEGSKA (reference sequence). The CDR3 sequence is 14 residues long. This receptor was identified in a woman in her thirties or forties with Graves' ophthalmopathy. Source material: blood. V usage is TRBV20-1 and J usage is TRBJ2-4, with no clear D. In DNA form, the CDR3 reads TGCAGTGCTGCTGGGTGGCGGGCCAAAAACATTCAGTACTTC. It is translated as CSAAGWRAKNIQYF.